The entry that follows covers one TCR beta chain sequence. Its antigen is not known. Germline V gene sequence: CDR1 SNHLY, CDR2 FYNNEI. Trimming removed 7 bases at V and 3 bases at J, with 16 bases between. The CDR3 is 14 residues long. The sample originates from a study of T cells in Graves' hyperthyroidism and ophthalmopathy. Amplification of TCR beta CDR3 regions was performed using RNA transcripts as template. HTBI primers were the set used in a first-round RT-PCR of the TCR CDR3. TCRdb re-analysed the multiplex PCR reads in MiXCR, keeping a single row per CDR3 protein. The sample holds hundreds of thousands of distinct CDR3 sequences; 45% are singletons and the top ten take under 8%. Clinical symptoms, serum thyroxine and TRAb, thyroid ultrasound and orbital computed tomography together formed the diagnostic basis. Whole-study findings and limits: Clonotypes that were expanded in thyroid above 0.001 mostly appeared in blood too. Separation of ophthalmopathy from stable hyperthyroidism was achieved by a 13 V-J model.

Sequencing used peripheral blood or thyroid tissue (not recorded which). V and J are TRBV2 and TRBJ2-7, with D possibly matching TRBD2 (5 bases). The clonotype was recovered from an adult man with Graves' disease, either hyperthyroidism or ophthalmopathy (not recorded which). The CDR3 reads CASNVQRAGYEQYF. In nucleotides, the CDR3 is TGTGCCAGCAACGTACAGAGGGCGGGCTACGAGCAGTACTTC. Variable domain in full (rest from reference TRBV2 and TRBJ2-7): EPEVTQTPSHQVTQMGQEVILRCVPISNHLYFYWYRQILGQKVEFLVSFYNNEISEKSEIFDDQFSVERPDGSNFTLKIRSTKLEDSAMYFCASNVQRAGYEQYFGPGTRLTVT.